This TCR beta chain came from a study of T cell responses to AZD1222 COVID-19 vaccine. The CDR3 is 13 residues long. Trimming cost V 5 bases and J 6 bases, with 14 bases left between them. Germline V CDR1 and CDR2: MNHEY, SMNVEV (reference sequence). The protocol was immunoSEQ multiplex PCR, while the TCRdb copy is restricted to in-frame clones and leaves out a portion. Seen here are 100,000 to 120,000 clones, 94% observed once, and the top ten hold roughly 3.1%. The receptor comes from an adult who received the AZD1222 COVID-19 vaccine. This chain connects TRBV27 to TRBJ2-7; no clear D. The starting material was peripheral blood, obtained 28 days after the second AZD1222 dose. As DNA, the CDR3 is TGTGCCAGCAGTAACGTCCTTCCAGCCGAGCAGTACTTC. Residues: CASSNVLPAEQYF.